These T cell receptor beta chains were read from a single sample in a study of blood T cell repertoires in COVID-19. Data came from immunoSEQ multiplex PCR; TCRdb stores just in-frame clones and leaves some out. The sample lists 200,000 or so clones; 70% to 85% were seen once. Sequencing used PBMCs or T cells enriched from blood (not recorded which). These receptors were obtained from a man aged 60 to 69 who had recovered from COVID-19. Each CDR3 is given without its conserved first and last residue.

cdr3_aa: ATQPRQGAYNEQF
v_call: TRBV15

cdr3_aa: ASSPQGGWNSPLH
v_call: TRBV27

cdr3_aa: ASSLRGAGALETQY
v_call: TRBV7-2

cdr3_aa: ASSLVGQSNEKLF
v_call: TRBV7-2

cdr3_aa: ASSVAQGGSDGYT
v_call: TRBV2

cdr3_aa: ATSDLVGEQY
v_call: TRBV24-1

cdr3_aa: ASSISGNSYEQY
v_call: TRBV19

cdr3_aa: ASSWGAAGELF
v_call: TRBV11-3

cdr3_aa: ASRGQGGTEAF
v_call: TRBV19

cdr3_aa: ASQGQGAYNEQF
v_call: TRBV7-9

cdr3_aa: ASSYRGEAF
v_call: TRBV6-2/TRBV6-3

cdr3_aa: ASSSGQLTTNEKLF
v_call: TRBV7-9

cdr3_aa: ASSPEGGSHGELF
v_call: TRBV5-1

cdr3_aa: ASSLGGDQPQH
v_call: TRBV5-4

cdr3_aa: ASSYSVFGRRGETQY
v_call: TRBV6-2/TRBV6-3

cdr3_aa: ASSVALAQNTGELF
v_call: TRBV9